The clone carrying this TCR beta chain was seen a handful of times. The sample originates from a study of blood T cells in healthy people across ages. Trimming shortened V by 4 bases and J by 4 bases, and 14 bases separated the two germline ends. Germline V gives CDR1 LGHDT, CDR2 YNNKEL (reference sequence). The CDR3 totals 15 residues. Through a sample-barcoded 5' primer and a J-beta primer mix, a second PCR was run for roughly 6 to 12 cycles. Using its own MiXCR run on the 5' RACE reads, TCRdb lists one record per CDR3 protein. Altogether more than 1.4 million distinct CDR3 sequences are present, roughly 40% being singletons, with the ten largest covering 7.9%.

The rearrangement uses TRBV3-1 and TRBJ2-4; D tentatively reads TRBD1 or TRBD2 (6 bases each). This TCR derives from a woman between 18 and 29 years old in good health. The sequencing input was blood. The CDR3 region has the DNA TGTGCCAGCAGCCCGGGGGACATACGAAAAAACATTCAGTACTTC. It is translated as CASSPGDIRKNIQYF.